The next 14 T cell receptor beta chains were all read from a single sample in a study of human T cells and chemical hapten exposure. TCRdb independently ran MiXCR on the RACE reads; one entry per CDR3 protein. The sample carries more than 300,000 distinct CDR3 sequences, around 5.5% recorded once. The sample's time point: pre-sensitization, week 0. Treatment indicated: therapeutic diphenylcyclopropenone sensitization with weekly scalp DPC. This specimen consisted of whole blood, obtained in connection with sensitization to the hapten diphenylcyclopropenone (DPC). The receptor set was obtained from a woman younger than 30 with alopecia areata. Some clones in this sample may be carry-over from other donors' samples.

There are a few counts of this clonotype. The rearrangement joins TRBV6-2 or TRBV6-3 to TRBJ1-6, with D maybe TRBD1 (5 bases). V lost 6 bases and J 10 bases, leaving 13 bases between the germline ends. This CDR3 spans 13 amino acids. Germline V gene lookup returns CDR1 MNHEY and CDR2 SVGEGT. CDR3 in DNA: TGTGCCAGCAGAGCAGGGTCGAAGTCACCCCTCCACTTT. Translated: CASRAGSKSPLHF.

This clonotype was recorded a few times. The chain has TRBV6-6 and TRBJ1-5; no definite D call. V was pared by 8 bases and J by 0 bases, with 14 bases between. Germline-derived CDR1 and CDR2 are MNHNY and SVGAGI (reference sequence). The CDR3 is 15 residues long. In DNA form, the CDR3 reads TGTGCCAGCGAACCGGGCCACTATAGCAATCAGCCCCAGCATTTT. Translating it yields CASEPGHYSNQPQHF.

In this sample, this clonotype turned up many times. The V gene is TRBV5-6, the J gene TRBJ1-2; TRBD1 agrees at 9 bases. With V trimmed by 4 bases and J by 5 bases, 15 bases remained unmatched. Germline V lookup: CDR1 SGHDT, CDR2 YYEEEE. This CDR3 spans 17 amino acids. Here the CDR3 DNA reads TGTGCCAGCAGCCTATCCCCCGGGACAGGGTTACGTTATGGCTACACCTTC. Translating it yields CASSLSPGTGLRYGYTF.

Many counts were recorded for this clonotype. The V call is TRBV9, the J call TRBJ2-5, with 10 bases lining up with TRBD2. This CDR3 spans 15 amino acids. The J segment lost 2 bases and the V segment lost 2 bases, leaving 3 bases of the junction unmatched. The germline V gene has CDR1 SGDLS and CDR2 YYNGEE. Written as DNA, the CDR3 is TGTGCCAGCAGCGTCGGGACTAGCGAGCAAGAGACCCAGTACTTC. Translating gives CASSVGTSEQETQYF.

This clonotype was observed a few times. The chain recombines TRBV12-5 with TRBJ1-2; D is perhaps TRBD1 (5 bases). Trimming left V 5 bases short and J 8 bases short, with 18 bases between. Germline lookup yields CDR1 LGHNT and CDR2 FRNRAP. CDR3 length equals 14 residues. CDR3 region: CASGAGPGAGGYTF. The DNA for the CDR3 is TGTGCTAGTGGTGCCGGTCCCGGGGCGGGAGGCTACACCTTC.

This clonotype was picked up many times. The gene calls are TRBV29-1 and TRBJ2-3; D uncertain. Germline V gene data show CDR1 as SQVTM and CDR2 as ANQGSEA. The CDR3 runs 13 residues. Between the trimmed V and J ends, which lost 0 bases and 4 bases, there was a span of 8 bases. The CDR3 sequence: CSVEDRSADTQYF. CDR3 in DNA: TGCAGCGTTGAAGATCGGTCGGCAGATACGCAGTATTTT.

The rearrangement links TRBV28 to TRBJ2-5, with D possibly being TRBD1 (7 bases). The CDR3 runs to 14 residues. Trimming pared 8 bases from V and 5 bases from J, leaving 18 bases between. Germline V gene sequence: CDR1 MDHEN, CDR2 SYDVKM. CDR3 protein: CASGGTARLETQYF. The CDR3 region has the DNA TGTGCCAGCGGGGGGACAGCGAGGCTGGAGACCCAGTACTTC. The whole variable domain, filled in from reference TRBV28 and TRBJ2-5, reads DVKVTQSSRYLVKRTGEKVFLECVQDMDHENMFWYRQDPGLGLRLIYFSYDVKMKEKGDIPEGYSVSREKKERFSLILESASTNQTSMYLCASGGTARLETQYFGPGTRLLVL.

The gene calls are TRBV28 and TRBJ2-4; possible D gene TRBD2, 5 bases. Trimming pared 3 bases from V and 1 base from J, leaving 13 bases between. CDR3 size: 16 residues. CDR1 MDHEN and CDR2 SYDVKM come from the germline V gene. Written as DNA, the CDR3 is TGTGCCAGCAGTTTTAACTCTCGAGGGGCCAAAAACATTCAGTACTTC. Amino acids: CASSFNSRGAKNIQYF.

This clonotype was seen repeatedly, ten times or more. This chain uses TRBV29-1 with TRBJ1-2; 8 bases fit TRBD1. The germline CDR1 and CDR2 sequences are SQVTM and ANQGSEA. CDR3 length: 11 amino acids. With 7 bases clipped from V and 7 bases from J, the junction kept 5 bases outside the gene matches. The CDR3 bases are TGCAGCGCCTGGACAGGGAGTGGCTACACCTTC. Protein product: CSAWTGSGYTF.

The chain couples TRBV10-3 to TRBJ1-2, with TRBD1 identical over 7 bases. V was pared by 6 bases and J by 4 bases, with 8 bases of the junction left unmatched. This CDR3 comprises 14 residues. Germline V lookup: CDR1 ENHRY, CDR2 SYGVKD. The CDR3 DNA follows: TGTGCCATCAGCGAGGGACAGCCCTCCTATGGCTACACCTTC. Translated: CAISEGQPSYGYTF.

This clonotype was counted many times. The V call is TRBV11-2, the J call TRBJ2-3, with unresolved D. Germline values: CDR1 SGHAT, CDR2 FQNNGV. The length of the CDR3 is 15 residues. V lost 1 base, J lost 4 bases, and 12 bases lay in between. The DNA of the CDR3 is TGTGCCAGCAGCTTAGTCCGGGCGACTCCAGATACGCAGTATTTT. Protein product: CASSLVRATPDTQYF.

Ten or more counts support this clonotype. The chain couples TRBV11-2 to TRBJ1-4; 12 nucleotides align to TRBD1. The CDR3 has 14 amino acids. Germline CDR1 and CDR2: SGHAT and FQNNGV. V shed 5 bases, J shed 11 bases, and the junction held 6 bases outside the gene matches. CDR3 in DNA: TGTGCCAGCAGCCCTGGGACAGGGGGCTTGAAACTGTTTTTT. This codes for CASSPGTGGLKLFF.

This clonotype was detected a few times. V usage is TRBV24-1 and J usage is TRBJ2-1; 9 bases are a match to TRBD1. The CDR3 runs 14 residues. The germline gives CDR1 KGHDR, CDR2 SFDVKD. J lost 11 bases, V lost 3 bases, and 7 bases had no gene match. CDR3 bases: TGTGCCACCAGTGATCAGTTGACAGGGGGAAAGCAGTTCTTC. This codes for CATSDQLTGGKQFF.

The table lists this clonotype with many counts. The rearrangement links TRBV12-3 or TRBV12-4 to TRBJ2-3, with a possible D match to TRBD2 (6 bases). The length of the CDR3 is 11 residues. With 3 bases removed from V and 14 bases from J, the gap between germline ends came to 12 bases. The CDR3: CASSFETAGYF. The DNA of the CDR3 is TGTGCCAGCAGTTTCGAGACAGCGGGGTATTTT.